This passage covers 20 T cell receptor beta chains from one sample sequenced in a study of shared clonotypes between healthy human individuals. Assay used: immunoSEQ multiplex PCR; TCRdb lists only in-frame clones, some missing. This table holds fewer than 350,000 clones, around nine tenths found once. Specimen: memory CD8+ T cells sorted from blood. Specified subset: CD45RO+ cells pooled with CCR7-negative TemRA cells. These receptors all come from a young man in good health.

The chain joins TRBV30 to TRBJ2-5, with D perhaps matching TRBD2 (6 bases). Looked up from germline, CDR1 is GTSNPN and CDR2 is SVGIG (reference sequence). The CDR3 spans 15 residues. Trimming left V 5 bases short and J 1 base short, with 17 bases between. As DNA, the CDR3 is TGTGCCTGGGGGGACTGGCGAGGCCTCCAAGAGACCCAGTACTTC. Amino acids: CAWGDWRGLQETQYF.

This rearrangement joins TRBV28 to TRBJ1-4; D is uncertain. The ends were cut back, 0 bases at V and 8 bases at J, with 4 bases in the middle. Germline assignment: CDR1 MDHEN and CDR2 SYDVKM. The CDR3 sequence is 12 residues long. Here the CDR3 DNA reads TGTGCCAGCAGTTTATGGGGGGAAAAACTGTTTTTT. Translation gives CASSLWGEKLFF.

The chain is built from TRBV30 and TRBJ1-1, with no clear D. The germline gives CDR1 GTSNPN, CDR2 SVGIG (reference sequence). Trimming stripped 0 bases from V and 10 bases from J, with 12 bases between. The CDR3 spans 12 residues. In DNA, the CDR3 is TGTGCCTGGAGTGTAGGTATAGAAATAGCTTTCTTT. This codes for CAWSVGIEIAFF.

The V call is TRBV5-1, the J call TRBJ2-7; the match to TRBD1 covers 9 bases. V shed 4 bases, J shed 4 bases, and the junction held 6 bases outside the gene matches. Germline V gene sequence: CDR1 SGHRS, CDR2 YFSETQ. CDR3 length: 14 residues. CDR3 sequence (DNA): TGCGCCAGCAGCCGCCGGGACAGGGTATACGAGCAGTACTTC. It specifies CASSRRDRVYEQYF.

The chain recombines TRBV7-9 with TRBJ1-2, with D possibly being TRBD1 (5 bases). This CDR3 spans 17 amino acids. With 1 base removed from V and 4 bases from J, the gap between germline ends came to 19 bases. CDR1 SEHNR and CDR2 FQNEAQ come from the germline V gene (reference sequence). CDR3 residues: CASSLVGAALTFYGYTF. In DNA form, the CDR3 reads TGTGCCAGCAGCTTAGTTGGGGCAGCTTTAACCTTCTATGGCTACACCTTC.

The J gene is TRBJ2-2, the V gene TRBV10-3, with 8 bases that match TRBD2. The germline V gene encodes CDR1 ENHRY and CDR2 SYGVKD. This CDR3 contains 15 residues. The trim removed 4 bases at V and 7 bases at J, leaving 8 bases unmatched. CDR3 in amino acids: CAISVAAGEGGELFF. Here the CDR3 DNA reads TGTGCCATCAGTGTTGCAGCGGGAGAGGGCGGGGAGCTGTTTTTT.

The CDR3 loop is CASSQGADRENLETQYF. The CDR3 coding sequence is TGCGCCAGCAGCCAGGGCGCCGACAGGGAAAACTTAGAGACCCAGTACTTC. The rearrangement uses TRBV4-3 and TRBJ2-5, with 7 bases identical to TRBD1. The J segment lost 4 bases and the V segment lost 3 bases, leaving 14 bases of the junction unmatched. This CDR3 is built from 17 residues. CDR1 is LGHNA, CDR2 YSLEER, per germline.

There are a few counts of this clone. This chain joins TRBV28 and TRBJ2-7; no firm D call. This CDR3 is built from 13 residues. V was cut by 3 bases and J by 1 base, with 7 bases left in between. Germline CDR1 reads MDHEN; CDR2 reads SYDVKM. The CDR3 region is CASSFAASYEQYF. CDR3 sequence (DNA): TGTGCCAGCAGTTTTGCCGCGTCCTACGAGCAGTACTTC.

The chain recombines TRBV5-1 with TRBJ2-1; D might be TRBD2 (6 bases). The CDR3 has 13 residues. V shed 0 bases and J shed 15 bases, with 16 bases lying between them. Germline V CDR1 and CDR2: SGHRS, YFSETQ. The CDR3 is CASSLEWVNGRFF. The CDR3 region has the DNA TGCGCCAGCAGCTTGGAGTGGGTTAACGGGAGGTTCTTC.

This chain uses TRBV20-1 with TRBJ1-1, with 9 bases fitting TRBD1. This CDR3 has 11 residues. The ends lost 3 bases at V and 9 bases at J; junction bases unmatched: 2. Germline V lookup: CDR1 DFQATT, CDR2 SNEGSKA (reference sequence). The CDR3 nucleotides read TGCAGTGCTAGTGGGACAGGGAAAGCTTTCTTT. Protein product: CSASGTGKAFF.

The chain carries TRBV11-2 and TRBJ2-2, with TRBD1 identical over 7 bases. Germline V gene sequence: CDR1 SGHAT, CDR2 FQNNGV. This CDR3 region has 16 residues. After removal of 4 bases from V and 2 bases from J, the junction contained 7 bases not matched to a gene. CDR3 in DNA: TGTGCCAGCAGCTCACGGGACAGACTCAACACCGGGGAGCTGTTTTTT. Protein: CASSSRDRLNTGELFF.

Here the CDR3 DNA reads TGTGCCAGCAGCCTTGGGAATTACGGGGTGAACACTGAAGCTTTCTTT. It codes for CASSLGNYGVNTEAFF. The rearrangement joins TRBV7-3 to TRBJ1-1; D gene unclear. Germline V gene data show CDR1 as SGHTA and CDR2 as FQGTGA. This CDR3 is built from 16 residues. V lost 5 bases to trimming and J lost 0 bases, with 16 bases between them.

As for this clone: Different DNA sequences within this sample yield the same CDR3. CDR3 bases: TGTGCCAGCAGCGTAGCGACCCCGACCGGGGAGCTGTTTTTT. Amino acid sequence: CASSVATPTGELFF. V is TRBV9 and J is TRBJ2-2; D remains ambiguous. V lost 0 bases and J 5 bases, leaving 8 bases between the germline ends. The germline gives CDR1 SGDLS, CDR2 YYNGEE. This CDR3 region has 14 residues.

This sequence joins TRBV29-1 and TRBJ2-7, with 8 bases aligning to TRBD1. J was trimmed by 3 bases and V by 4 bases; bases with no gene match: 8. The CDR3 runs to 14 residues. CDR1 SQVTM and CDR2 ANQGSEA come from the germline V gene. CDR3 DNA: TGCAGCGTTGGATGGCCTGGGACAGGCTACGAGCAGTACTTC. Its translation: CSVGWPGTGYEQYF.

The chain has TRBV19 and TRBJ1-5; no definite D call. Germline V gene sequence: CDR1 LNHDA, CDR2 SQIVND (reference sequence). Trimming shortened V by 9 bases and J by 0 bases, and 9 bases separated the two germline ends. The CDR3 runs 13 residues. The chain's CDR3 is CASLGYSNQPQHF. The CDR3 DNA reads TGTGCCAGCCTCGGGTATAGCAATCAGCCCCAGCATTTT.

The rearrangement joins TRBV5-6 to TRBJ2-7, with D tentatively TRBD2 (6 bases). Germline V gene lookup returns CDR1 SGHDT and CDR2 YYEEEE. Trimming took 4 bases from V and 3 from J, leaving 11 bases between them. The CDR3 has 13 amino acids. This CDR3 reads CASSPLEGYEQYF. The CDR3 region has the DNA TGTGCCAGCAGCCCCCTGGAGGGCTACGAGCAGTACTTC.

The chain joins TRBV14 to TRBJ2-7; TRBD2 might be the D (5 bases). V shed 0 bases and J shed 2 bases, with 17 bases lying between them. This CDR3 region has 17 residues. Per the germline V gene, CDR1 is SGHDN and CDR2 is FVKESK. The CDR3 DNA sequence: TGTGCCAGCAGCCAAGAACCCCCGGGGTGGGGAACCTACGAGCAGTACTTC. This codes for CASSQEPPGWGTYEQYF.

This clone has a single count. The chain couples TRBV6-5 to TRBJ2-2; tentatively, D is TRBD1 or TRBD2 (5 bases each). The germline V and J ends were trimmed by 6 bases and 6 bases, with 17 bases remaining between them. In germline, CDR1 is MNHEY, CDR2 SVGAGI. The CDR3 spans 15 residues. CDR3 sequence reads: CASSSGPRPPGELFF. CDR3 nucleotides: TGTGCCAGCAGCTCGGGACCCCGACCCCCCGGGGAGCTGTTTTTT.

The chain combines TRBV5-6 with TRBJ2-5, with 9 bases identical to TRBD1. The germline CDR1 and CDR2 sequences are SGHDT and YYEEEE. Germline trimming cut 4 bases from V and 5 bases from J; bases unmatched to any gene: 9. CDR3 length equals 15 residues. CDR3 nucleotides: TGTGCCAGCAGCCAACCCGGGACAGGGAGGGAGACCCAGTACTTC. It codes for CASSQPGTGRETQYF.

V usage is TRBV10-3 and J usage is TRBJ2-2, with 9 bases lining up with TRBD2. The CDR3 is 14 residues long. Germline loops: CDR1 ENHRY, CDR2 SYGVKD. Unmatched junction bases numbered 3, after V lost 7 bases and J lost 3 bases. The CDR3 region is CAIMTSGYTGELFF. The CDR3 DNA is TGTGCCATCATGACTAGCGGTTACACCGGGGAGCTGTTTTTT.